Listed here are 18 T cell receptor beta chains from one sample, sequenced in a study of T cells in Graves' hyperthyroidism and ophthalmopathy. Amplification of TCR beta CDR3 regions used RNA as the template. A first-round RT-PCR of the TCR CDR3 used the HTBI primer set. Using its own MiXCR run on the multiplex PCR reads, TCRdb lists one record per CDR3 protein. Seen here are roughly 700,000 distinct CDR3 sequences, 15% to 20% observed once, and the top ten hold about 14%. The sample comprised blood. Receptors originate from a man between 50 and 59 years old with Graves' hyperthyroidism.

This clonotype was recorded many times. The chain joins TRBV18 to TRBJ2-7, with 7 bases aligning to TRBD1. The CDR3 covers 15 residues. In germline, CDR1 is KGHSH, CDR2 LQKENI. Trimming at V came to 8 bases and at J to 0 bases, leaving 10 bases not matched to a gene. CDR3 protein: CASSSTTGSSYEQYF. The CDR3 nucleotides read TGTGCCAGCAGCTCGACGACAGGGAGCTCCTACGAGCAGTACTTC.

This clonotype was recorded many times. DNA of the CDR3: TGTGCCAGCAGCCCAGGACAGGGGAGTTACAATGAGCAGTTCTTC. It yields the protein CASSPGQGSYNEQFF. V is TRBV18 and J is TRBJ2-1, with TRBD1 matching 9 bases. In germline, CDR1 is KGHSH, CDR2 LQKENI. The CDR3 has 15 residues. Losses at the gene ends were 8 bases for V and 4 bases for J; bases not matched to a gene: 9.

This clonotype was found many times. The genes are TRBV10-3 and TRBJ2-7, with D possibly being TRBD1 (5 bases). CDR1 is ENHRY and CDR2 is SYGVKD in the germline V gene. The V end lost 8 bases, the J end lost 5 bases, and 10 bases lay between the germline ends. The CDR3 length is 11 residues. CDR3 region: CAIRSGHEQYF. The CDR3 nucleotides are TGTGCCATCCGGTCAGGGCACGAGCAGTACTTC.

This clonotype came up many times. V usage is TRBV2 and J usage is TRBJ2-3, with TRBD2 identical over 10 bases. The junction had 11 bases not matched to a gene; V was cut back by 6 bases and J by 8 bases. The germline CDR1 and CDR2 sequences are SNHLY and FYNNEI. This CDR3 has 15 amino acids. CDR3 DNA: TGTGCCAGCAGAGACAGAGCGGGAGGGCCTGGTACGCAGTATTTT. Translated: CASRDRAGGPGTQYF.

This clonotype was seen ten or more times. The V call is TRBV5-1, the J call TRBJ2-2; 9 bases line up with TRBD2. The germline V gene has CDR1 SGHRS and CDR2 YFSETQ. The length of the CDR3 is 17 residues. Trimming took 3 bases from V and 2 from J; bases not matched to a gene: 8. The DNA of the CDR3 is TGCGCCAGCAGCTCCGGTAGACTAGCGGTAAACACCGGGGAGCTGTTTTTT. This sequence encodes CASSSGRLAVNTGELFF.

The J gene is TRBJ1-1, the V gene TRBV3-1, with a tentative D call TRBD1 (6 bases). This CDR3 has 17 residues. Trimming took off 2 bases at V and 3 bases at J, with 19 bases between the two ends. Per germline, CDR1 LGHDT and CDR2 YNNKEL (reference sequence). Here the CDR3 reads CASSQISGGGWDTEAFF. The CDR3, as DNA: TGTGCCAGCAGCCAAATTTCCGGGGGGGGCTGGGACACTGAAGCTTTCTTT.

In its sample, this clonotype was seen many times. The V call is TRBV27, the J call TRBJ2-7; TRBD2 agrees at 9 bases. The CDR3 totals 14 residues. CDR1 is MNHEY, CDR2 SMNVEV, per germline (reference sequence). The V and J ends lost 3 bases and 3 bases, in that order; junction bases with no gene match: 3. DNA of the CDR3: TGTGCCAGCAGTTTGTATAGCGGGAGCTACGAGCAGTACTTC. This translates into CASSLYSGSYEQYF.

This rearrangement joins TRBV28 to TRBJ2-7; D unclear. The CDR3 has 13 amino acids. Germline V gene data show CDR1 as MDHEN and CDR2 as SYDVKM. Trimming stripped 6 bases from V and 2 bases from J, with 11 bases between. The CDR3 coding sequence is TGTGCCAGCAGGCCTCCGGTAACCTACGAGCAGTACTTC. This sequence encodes CASRPPVTYEQYF.

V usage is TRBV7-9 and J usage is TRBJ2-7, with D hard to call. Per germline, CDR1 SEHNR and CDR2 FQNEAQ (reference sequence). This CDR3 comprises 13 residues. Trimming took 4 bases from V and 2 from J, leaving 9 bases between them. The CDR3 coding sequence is TGTGCCAGCAGCTCAAACACAGCCTACGAGCAGTACTTC. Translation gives CASSSNTAYEQYF. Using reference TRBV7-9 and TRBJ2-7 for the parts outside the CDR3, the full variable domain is DTGVSQNPRHKITKRGQNVTFRCDPISEHNRLYWYRQTLGQGPEFLTYFQNEAQLEKSRLLSDRFSAERPKGSFSTLEIQRTEQGDSAMYLCASSSNTAYEQYFGPGTRLTVT.

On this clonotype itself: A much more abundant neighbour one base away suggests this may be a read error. The CDR3 protein is CASSPDREDGIQYF. The CDR3 DNA reads as TGTGCCAGCAGCCCGGACAGGGAAGATGGGATTCAGTACTTC. The rearrangement joins TRBV11-2 to TRBJ2-4, with 8 bases identical to TRBD1. V lost 5 bases to trimming and J lost 10 bases; unmatched junction nucleotides: 10. The CDR3 runs to 14 residues. Germline CDR1 and CDR2: SGHAT and FQNNGV. The variable domain in full, with the rest retrieved from reference TRBV11-2 and TRBJ2-4, is EAGVAQSPRYKIIEKRQSVAFWCNPISGHATLYWYQQILGQGPKLLIQFQNNGVVDDSQLPKDRFSAERLKGVDSTLKIQPAKLEDSAVYLCASSPDREDGIQYFGAGTRLSVL.

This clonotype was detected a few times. CDR3 sequence (DNA): TGTGCCAGCTCACCGGACAGTTCGAACACTGAAGCTTTCTTT. This codes for CASSPDSSNTEAFF. This chain uses TRBV18 with TRBJ1-1, with D possibly being TRBD1 (6 bases). V lost 3 bases to trimming and J lost 1 base, with 9 bases between them. This CDR3 comprises 14 residues. Germline CDR1 is KGHSH and CDR2 is LQKENI. The variable domain in full, completed from reference TRBV18 and TRBJ1-1, reads NAGVMQNPRHLVRRRGQEARLRCSPMKGHSHVYWYRQLPEEGLKFMVYLQKENIIDESGMPKERFSAEFPKEGPSILRIQQVVRGDSAAYFCASSPDSSNTEAFFGQGTRLTVV.

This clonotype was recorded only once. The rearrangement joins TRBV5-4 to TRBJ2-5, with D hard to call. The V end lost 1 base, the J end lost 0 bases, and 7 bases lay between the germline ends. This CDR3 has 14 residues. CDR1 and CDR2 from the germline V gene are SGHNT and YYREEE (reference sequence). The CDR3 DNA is TGTGCCAGCAGCTTGCAAGGGAACCAAGAGACCCAGTACTTC. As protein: CASSLQGNQETQYF.

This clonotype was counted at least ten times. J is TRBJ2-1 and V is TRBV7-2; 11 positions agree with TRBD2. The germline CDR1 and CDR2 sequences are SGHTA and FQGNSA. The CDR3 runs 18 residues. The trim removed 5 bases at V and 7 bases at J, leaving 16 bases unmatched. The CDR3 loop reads CASSPLRSLASGRNEQFF. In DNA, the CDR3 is TGTGCCAGCAGCCCGTTGAGGTCCTTGGCTAGCGGGAGGAATGAGCAGTTCTTC. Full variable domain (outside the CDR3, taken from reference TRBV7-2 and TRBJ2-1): GAGVSQSPSNKVTEKGKDVELRCDPISGHTALYWYRQSLGQGLEFLIYFQGNSAPDKSGLPSDRFSAERTGGSVSTLTIQRTQQEDSAVYLCASSPLRSLASGRNEQFFGPGTRLTVL.

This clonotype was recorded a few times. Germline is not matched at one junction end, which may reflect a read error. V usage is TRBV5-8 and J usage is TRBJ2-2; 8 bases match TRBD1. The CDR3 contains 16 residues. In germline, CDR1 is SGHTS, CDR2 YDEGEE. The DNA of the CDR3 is TGTACCAGCAGCTTGTGGCAGGGGGCGGACACCGGGGAGCTGTTTTTT. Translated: CTSSLWQGADTGELFF.

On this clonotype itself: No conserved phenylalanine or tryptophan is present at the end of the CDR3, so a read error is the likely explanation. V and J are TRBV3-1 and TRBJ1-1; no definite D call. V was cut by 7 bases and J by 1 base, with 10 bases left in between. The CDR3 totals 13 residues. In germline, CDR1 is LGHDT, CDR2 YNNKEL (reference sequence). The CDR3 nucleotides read TGTGCCAGCAAGTTAAATGGGAACACTGAAGCTTTCCTT. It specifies CASKLNGNTEAFL.

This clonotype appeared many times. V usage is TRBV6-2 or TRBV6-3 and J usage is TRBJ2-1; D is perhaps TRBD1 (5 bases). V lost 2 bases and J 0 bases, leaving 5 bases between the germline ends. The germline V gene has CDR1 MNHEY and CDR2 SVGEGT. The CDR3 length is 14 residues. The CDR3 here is CASSYDSSYNEQFF. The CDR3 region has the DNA TGTGCCAGCAGTTACGACAGCTCCTACAATGAGCAGTTCTTC.

The CDR3 nucleotides are TGCGCCAGCAGCTTGGCGGTTAGCGCAAAAGCCGCGAACACCGGGGAGCTGTTTTTT. It codes for CASSLAVSAKAANTGELFF. The chain links TRBV5-1 to TRBJ2-2; the D gene is possibly TRBD2 (5 bases). The germline V and J ends were trimmed by 0 bases and 0 bases, with 18 bases remaining between them. This CDR3 is 19 amino acids long. Germline assignment: CDR1 SGHRS and CDR2 YFSETQ.

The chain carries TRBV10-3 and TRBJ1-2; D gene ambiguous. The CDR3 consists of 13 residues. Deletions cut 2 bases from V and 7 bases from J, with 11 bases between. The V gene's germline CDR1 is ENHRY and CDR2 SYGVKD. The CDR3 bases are TGTGCCATCAGTGAGCCTGACCCTGCTGGCTACACCTTC. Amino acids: CAISEPDPAGYTF.